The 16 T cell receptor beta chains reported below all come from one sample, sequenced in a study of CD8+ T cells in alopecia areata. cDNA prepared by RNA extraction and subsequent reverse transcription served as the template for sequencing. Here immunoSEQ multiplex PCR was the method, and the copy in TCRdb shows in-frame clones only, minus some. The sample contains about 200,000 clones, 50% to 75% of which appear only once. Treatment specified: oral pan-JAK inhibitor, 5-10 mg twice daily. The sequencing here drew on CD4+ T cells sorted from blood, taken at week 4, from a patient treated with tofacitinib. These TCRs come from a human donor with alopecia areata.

For the CDR3, the DNA is TGTGCCAGCTCGCTGACAGGGGCCGAGGATGGCTACACCTTC. Translating it yields CASSLTGAEDGYTF. The chain couples TRBV18 to TRBJ1-2; 8 positions match TRBD1. CDR3 length: 14 residues. V lost 6 bases to trimming and J lost 6 bases; unmatched junction nucleotides: 9. The germline gives CDR1 KGHSH, CDR2 LQKENI.

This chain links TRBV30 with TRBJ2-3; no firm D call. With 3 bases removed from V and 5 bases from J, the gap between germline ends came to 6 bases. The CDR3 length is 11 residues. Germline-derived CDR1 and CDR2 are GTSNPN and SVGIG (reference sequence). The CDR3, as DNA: TGTGCCTGGAGGATTATAGATACGCAGTATTTT. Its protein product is CAWRIIDTQYF.

CDR3: CASSLSHGQGWETQYF. DNA of the CDR3: TGTGCCAGCAGCTTATCGCACGGACAGGGGTGGGAGACCCAGTACTTC. This rearrangement joins TRBV7-8 to TRBJ2-5; 9 bases line up with TRBD1. The germline CDR1 and CDR2 sequences are SGHVS and FQNEAQ. V lost 2 bases, J lost 5 bases, and 9 bases stayed unmatched. The CDR3 is made up of 16 amino acids.

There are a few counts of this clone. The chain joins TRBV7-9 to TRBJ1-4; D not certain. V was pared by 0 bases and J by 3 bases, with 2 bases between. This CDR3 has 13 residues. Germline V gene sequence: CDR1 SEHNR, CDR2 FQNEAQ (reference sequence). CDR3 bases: TGTGCCAGCAGCTTAGCGCCTAATGAAAAACTGTTTTTT. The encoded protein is CASSLAPNEKLFF.

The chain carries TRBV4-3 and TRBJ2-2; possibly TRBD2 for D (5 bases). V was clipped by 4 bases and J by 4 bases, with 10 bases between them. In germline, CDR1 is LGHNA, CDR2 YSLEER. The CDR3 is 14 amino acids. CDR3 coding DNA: TGCGCCAGCAGCCGTGCGGGCCCCACCGGGGAGCTGTTTTTT. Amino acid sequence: CASSRAGPTGELFF.

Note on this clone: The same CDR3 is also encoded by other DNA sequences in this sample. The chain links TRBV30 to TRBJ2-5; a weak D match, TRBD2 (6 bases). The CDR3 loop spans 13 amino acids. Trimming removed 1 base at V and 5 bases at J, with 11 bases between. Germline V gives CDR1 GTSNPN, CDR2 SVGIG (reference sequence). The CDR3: CAWSAGLQETQYF. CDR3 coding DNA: TGTGCCTGGAGTGCGGGACTCCAGGAGACCCAGTACTTC.

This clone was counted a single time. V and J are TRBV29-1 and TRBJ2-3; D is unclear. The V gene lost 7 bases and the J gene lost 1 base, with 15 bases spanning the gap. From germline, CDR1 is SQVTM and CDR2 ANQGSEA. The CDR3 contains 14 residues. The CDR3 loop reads CSAERGGGTDTQYF. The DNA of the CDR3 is TGCAGCGCCGAACGAGGTGGTGGCACAGATACGCAGTATTTT.

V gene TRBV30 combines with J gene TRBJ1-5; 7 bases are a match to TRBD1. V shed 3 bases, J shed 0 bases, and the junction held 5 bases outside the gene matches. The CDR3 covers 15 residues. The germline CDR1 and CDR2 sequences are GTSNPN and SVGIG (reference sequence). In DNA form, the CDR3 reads TGTGCCTGGAGCCCCACAGGGGCTAGCAATCAGCCCCAGCATTTT. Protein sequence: CAWSPTGASNQPQHF.

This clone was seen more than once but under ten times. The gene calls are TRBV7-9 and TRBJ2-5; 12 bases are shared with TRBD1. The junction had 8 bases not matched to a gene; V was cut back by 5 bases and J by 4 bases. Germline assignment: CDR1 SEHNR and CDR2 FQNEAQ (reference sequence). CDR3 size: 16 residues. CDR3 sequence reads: CASSLGDRGLSETQYF. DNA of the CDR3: TGTGCCAGCAGCCTTGGGGACAGGGGGCTTTCAGAGACCCAGTACTTC. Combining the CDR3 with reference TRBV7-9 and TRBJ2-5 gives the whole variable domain DTGVSQNPRHKITKRGQNVTFRCDPISEHNRLYWYRQTLGQGPEFLTYFQNEAQLEKSRLLSDRFSAERPKGSFSTLEIQRTEQGDSAMYLCASSLGDRGLSETQYFGPGTRLLVL.

The CDR3 region has the DNA TGTGCCAGCAGTTACCTTGGAACTGAAGCTTTCTTT. This translates into CASSYLGTEAFF. The genes are TRBV6-5 and TRBJ1-1; D remains ambiguous. The CDR3 is made up of 12 amino acids. With 2 bases removed from V and 5 bases from J, the gap between germline ends came to 6 bases. CDR1 is MNHEY, CDR2 SVGAGI, per germline.

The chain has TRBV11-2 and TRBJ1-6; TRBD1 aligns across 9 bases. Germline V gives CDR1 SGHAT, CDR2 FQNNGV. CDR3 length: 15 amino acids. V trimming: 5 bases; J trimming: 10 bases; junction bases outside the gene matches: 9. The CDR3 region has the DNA TGTGCCAGCAGCGCAGAACAGGGGGCGAGGTCACCCCTCCACTTT. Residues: CASSAEQGARSPLHF.

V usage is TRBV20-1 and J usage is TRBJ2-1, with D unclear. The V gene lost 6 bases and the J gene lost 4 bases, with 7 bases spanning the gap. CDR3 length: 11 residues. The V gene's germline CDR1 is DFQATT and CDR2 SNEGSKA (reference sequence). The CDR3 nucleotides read TGCAGTGCAGACGGTTACAATGAGCAGTTCTTC. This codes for CSADGYNEQFF.

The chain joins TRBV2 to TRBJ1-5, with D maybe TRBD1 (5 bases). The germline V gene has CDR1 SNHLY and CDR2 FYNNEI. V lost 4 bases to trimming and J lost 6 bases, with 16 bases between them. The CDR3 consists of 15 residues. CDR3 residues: CASSGRDASVQPQHF. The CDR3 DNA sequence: TGTGCCAGCAGTGGTAGGGACGCGTCCGTTCAGCCCCAGCATTTT.

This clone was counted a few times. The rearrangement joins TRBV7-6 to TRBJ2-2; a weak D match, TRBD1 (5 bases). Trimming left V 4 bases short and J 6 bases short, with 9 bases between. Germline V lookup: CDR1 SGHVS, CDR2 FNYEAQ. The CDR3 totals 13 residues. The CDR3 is CASSSGSAGELFF. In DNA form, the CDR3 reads TGTGCCAGCAGCTCAGGGTCGGCCGGGGAGCTGTTTTTT.

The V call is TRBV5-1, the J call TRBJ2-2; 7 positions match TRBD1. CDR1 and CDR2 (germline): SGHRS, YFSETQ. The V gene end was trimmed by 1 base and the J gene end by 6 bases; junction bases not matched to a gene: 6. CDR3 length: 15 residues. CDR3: CASSLTGDGPGELFF. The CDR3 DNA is TGCGCCAGCAGCTTGACAGGGGATGGTCCCGGGGAGCTGTTTTTT.

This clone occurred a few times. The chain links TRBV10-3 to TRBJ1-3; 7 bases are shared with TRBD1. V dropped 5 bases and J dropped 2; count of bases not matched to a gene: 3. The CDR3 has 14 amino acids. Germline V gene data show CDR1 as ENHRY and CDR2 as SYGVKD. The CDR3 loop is CAISRQGAGNTIYF. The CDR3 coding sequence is TGTGCCATCAGTCGACAGGGAGCTGGAAACACCATATATTTT.